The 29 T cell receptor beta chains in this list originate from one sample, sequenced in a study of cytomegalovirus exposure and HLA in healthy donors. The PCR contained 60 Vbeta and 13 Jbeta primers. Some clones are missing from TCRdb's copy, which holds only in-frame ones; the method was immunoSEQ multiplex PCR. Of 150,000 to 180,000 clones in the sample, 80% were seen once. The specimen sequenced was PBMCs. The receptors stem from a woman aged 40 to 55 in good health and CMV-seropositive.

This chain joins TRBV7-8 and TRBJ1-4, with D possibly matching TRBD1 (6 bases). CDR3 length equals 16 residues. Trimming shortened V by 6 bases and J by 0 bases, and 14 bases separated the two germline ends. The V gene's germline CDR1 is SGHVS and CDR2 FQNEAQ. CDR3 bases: TGTGCCAGCAGGGGGGGGCGGACACCAACTAATGAAAAACTGTTTTTT. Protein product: CASRGGRTPTNEKLFF.

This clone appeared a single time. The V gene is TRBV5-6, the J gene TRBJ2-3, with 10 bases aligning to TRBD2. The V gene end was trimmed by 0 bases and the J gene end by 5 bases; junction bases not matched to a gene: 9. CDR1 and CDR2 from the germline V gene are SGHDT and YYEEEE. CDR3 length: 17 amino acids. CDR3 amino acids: CASSLALAGVLGDTQYF. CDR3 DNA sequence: TGTGCCAGCAGCTTGGCTCTAGCGGGAGTTCTAGGAGATACGCAGTATTTT.

CDR3 sequence: CAWSVNFQASTEAFF. The CDR3 coding sequence is TGTGCCTGGAGTGTTAACTTTCAAGCTAGCACTGAAGCTTTCTTT. This chain links TRBV30 with TRBJ1-1, with D unclear. Trimming shortened V by 0 bases and J by 4 bases, and 15 bases separated the two germline ends. Germline V CDR1 and CDR2: GTSNPN, SVGIG (reference sequence). The CDR3 length is 15 residues.

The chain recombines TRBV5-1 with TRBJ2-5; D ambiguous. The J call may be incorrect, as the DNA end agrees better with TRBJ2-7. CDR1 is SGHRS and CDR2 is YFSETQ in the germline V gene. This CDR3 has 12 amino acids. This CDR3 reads CASSNRAYEQYF. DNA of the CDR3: TGCGCCAGCAGTAACAGAGCCTACGAGCAGTACTTC.

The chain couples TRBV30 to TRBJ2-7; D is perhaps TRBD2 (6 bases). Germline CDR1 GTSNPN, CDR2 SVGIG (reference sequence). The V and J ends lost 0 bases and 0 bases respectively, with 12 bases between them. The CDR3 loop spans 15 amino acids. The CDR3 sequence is CAWSVGGAPSYEQYF. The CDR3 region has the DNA TGTGCCTGGAGTGTAGGAGGGGCCCCCTCCTACGAGCAGTACTTC.

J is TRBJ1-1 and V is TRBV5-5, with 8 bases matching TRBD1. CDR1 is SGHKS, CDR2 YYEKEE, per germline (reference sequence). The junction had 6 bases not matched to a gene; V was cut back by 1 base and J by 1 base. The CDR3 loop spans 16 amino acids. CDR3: CASSLPRGPRNTEAFF. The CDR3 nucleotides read TGTGCCAGCAGCTTGCCCAGGGGGCCGAGGAACACTGAAGCTTTCTTT.

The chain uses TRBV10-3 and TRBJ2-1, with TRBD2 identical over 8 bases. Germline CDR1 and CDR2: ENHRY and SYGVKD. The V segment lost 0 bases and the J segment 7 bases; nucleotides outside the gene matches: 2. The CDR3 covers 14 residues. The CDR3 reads CAISESAGVNEQFF. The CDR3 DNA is TGTGCCATCAGTGAGTCAGCGGGAGTGAATGAGCAGTTCTTC.

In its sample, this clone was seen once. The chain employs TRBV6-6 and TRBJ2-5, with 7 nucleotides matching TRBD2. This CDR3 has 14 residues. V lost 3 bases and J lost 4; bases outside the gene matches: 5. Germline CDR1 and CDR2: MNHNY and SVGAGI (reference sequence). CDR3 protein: CASSYGGGIETQYF. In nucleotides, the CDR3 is TGTGCCAGCAGTTATGGGGGAGGGATAGAGACCCAGTACTTC.

The CDR3 reads CASSLWEGHKTQYF. Written as DNA, the CDR3 is TGTGCCAGCAGCCTCTGGGAGGGCCACAAGACCCAGTACTTC. The rearrangement links TRBV14 to TRBJ2-5; 7 positions match TRBD2. Germline CDR1 is SGHDN and CDR2 is FVKESK. This CDR3 comprises 14 residues. V gave up 4 bases and J gave up 6 bases; unmatched junction bases: 8. Drawing the rest from reference TRBV14 and TRBJ2-5, the complete variable domain is EAGVTQFPSHSVIEKGQTVTLRCDPISGHDNLYWYRRVMGKEIKFLLHFVKESKQDESGMPNNRFLAERTGGTYSTLKVQPAELEDSGVYFCASSLWEGHKTQYFGPGTRLLVL.

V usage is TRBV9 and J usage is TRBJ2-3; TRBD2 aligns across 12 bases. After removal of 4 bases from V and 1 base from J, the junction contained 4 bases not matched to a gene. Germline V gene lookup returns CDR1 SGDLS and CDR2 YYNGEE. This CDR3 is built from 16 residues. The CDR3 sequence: CASSPGTSGRTDTQYF. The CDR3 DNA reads TGTGCCAGCAGCCCAGGGACTAGCGGGCGCACAGATACGCAGTATTTT.

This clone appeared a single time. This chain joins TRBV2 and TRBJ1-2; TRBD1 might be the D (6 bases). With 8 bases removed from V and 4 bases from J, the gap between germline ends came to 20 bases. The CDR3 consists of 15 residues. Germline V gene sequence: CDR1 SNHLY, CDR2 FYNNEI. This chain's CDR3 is CASRSGQNLIYGYTF. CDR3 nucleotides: TGTGCCAGCCGAAGCGGACAGAATCTTATCTATGGCTACACCTTC.

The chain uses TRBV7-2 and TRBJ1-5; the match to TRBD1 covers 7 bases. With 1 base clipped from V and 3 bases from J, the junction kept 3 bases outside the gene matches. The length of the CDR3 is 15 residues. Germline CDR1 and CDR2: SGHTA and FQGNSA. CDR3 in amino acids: CASSLVGTANQPQHF. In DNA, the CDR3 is TGTGCCAGCAGCTTAGTAGGGACAGCCAATCAGCCCCAGCATTTT.

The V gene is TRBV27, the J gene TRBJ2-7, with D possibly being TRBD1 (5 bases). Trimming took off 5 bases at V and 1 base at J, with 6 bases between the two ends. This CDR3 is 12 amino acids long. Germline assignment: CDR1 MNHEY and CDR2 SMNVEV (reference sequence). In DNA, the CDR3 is TGTGCCAGCAGTGACAGATCCTACGAGCAGTACTTC. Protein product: CASSDRSYEQYF.

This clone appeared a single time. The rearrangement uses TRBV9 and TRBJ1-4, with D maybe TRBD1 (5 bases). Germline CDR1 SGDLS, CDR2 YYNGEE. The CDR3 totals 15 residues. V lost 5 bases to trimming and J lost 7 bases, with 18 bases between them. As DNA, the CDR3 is TGTGCCAGCAGTCTAGAATCGGGGGACCGTGAAAAACTGTTTTTT. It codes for CASSLESGDREKLFF.

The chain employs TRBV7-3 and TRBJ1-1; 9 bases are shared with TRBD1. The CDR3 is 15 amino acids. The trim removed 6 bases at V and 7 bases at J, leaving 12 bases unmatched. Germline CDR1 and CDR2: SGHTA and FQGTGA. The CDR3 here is CASRLAGTGSDEAFF. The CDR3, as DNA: TGTGCCAGCAGACTCGCCGGGACAGGGTCCGATGAAGCTTTCTTT.

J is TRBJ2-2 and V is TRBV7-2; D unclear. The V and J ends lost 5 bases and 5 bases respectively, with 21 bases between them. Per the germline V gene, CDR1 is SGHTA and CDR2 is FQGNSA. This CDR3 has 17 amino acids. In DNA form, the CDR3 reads TGTGCCAGCAGCCCATCAAGGCTAGTTTCGGTTACCGGGGAGCTGTTTTTT. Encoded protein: CASSPSRLVSVTGELFF.

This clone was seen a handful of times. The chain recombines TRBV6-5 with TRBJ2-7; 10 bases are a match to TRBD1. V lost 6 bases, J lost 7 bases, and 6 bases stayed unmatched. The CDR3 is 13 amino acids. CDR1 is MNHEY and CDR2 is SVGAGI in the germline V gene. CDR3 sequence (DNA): TGTGCCAGCAGCCGACAGGGGGCGGGTGAGCAGTACTTC. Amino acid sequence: CASSRQGAGEQYF.

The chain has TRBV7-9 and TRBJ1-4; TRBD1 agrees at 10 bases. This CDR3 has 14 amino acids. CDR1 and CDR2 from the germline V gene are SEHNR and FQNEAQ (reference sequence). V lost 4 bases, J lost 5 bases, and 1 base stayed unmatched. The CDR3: CASSSGQGNEKLFF. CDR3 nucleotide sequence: TGTGCCAGCAGCTCGGGACAGGGGAATGAAAAACTGTTTTTT.

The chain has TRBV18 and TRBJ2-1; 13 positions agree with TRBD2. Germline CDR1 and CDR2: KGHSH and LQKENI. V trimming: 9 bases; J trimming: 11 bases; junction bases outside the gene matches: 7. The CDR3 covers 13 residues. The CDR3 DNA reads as TGTGCCAGTGGGACTAGCGGGATCTCTAAGCAGTTCTTC. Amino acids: CASGTSGISKQFF.

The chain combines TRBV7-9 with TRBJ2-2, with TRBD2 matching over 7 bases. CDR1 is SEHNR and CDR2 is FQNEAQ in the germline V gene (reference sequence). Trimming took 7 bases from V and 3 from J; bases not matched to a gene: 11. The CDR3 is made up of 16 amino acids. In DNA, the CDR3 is TGTGCCAGCAATCAGGATTTGCGGGAGCACACCGGGGAGCTGTTTTTT. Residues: CASNQDLREHTGELFF.

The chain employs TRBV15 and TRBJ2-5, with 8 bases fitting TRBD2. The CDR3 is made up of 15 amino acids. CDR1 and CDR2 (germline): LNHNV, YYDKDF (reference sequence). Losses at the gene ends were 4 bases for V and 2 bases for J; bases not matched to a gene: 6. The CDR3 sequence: CATSISGRGQETQYF. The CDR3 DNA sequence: TGTGCCACCAGCATCAGCGGGAGAGGGCAAGAGACCCAGTACTTC.

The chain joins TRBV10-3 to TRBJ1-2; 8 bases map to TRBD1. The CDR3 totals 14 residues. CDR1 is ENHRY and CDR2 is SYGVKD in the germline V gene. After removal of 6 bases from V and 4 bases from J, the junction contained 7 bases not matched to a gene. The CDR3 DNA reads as TGTGCCATCAGCCCAGGGGGCCGGCCCTATGGCTACACCTTC. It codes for CAISPGGRPYGYTF.

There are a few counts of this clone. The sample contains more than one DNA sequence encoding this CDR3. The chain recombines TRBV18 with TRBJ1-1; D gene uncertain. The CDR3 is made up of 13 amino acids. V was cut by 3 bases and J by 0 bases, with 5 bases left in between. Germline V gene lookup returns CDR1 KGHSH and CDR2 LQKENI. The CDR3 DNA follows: TGTGCCAGCTCACCCGGTCTGAACACTGAAGCTTTCTTT. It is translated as CASSPGLNTEAFF.

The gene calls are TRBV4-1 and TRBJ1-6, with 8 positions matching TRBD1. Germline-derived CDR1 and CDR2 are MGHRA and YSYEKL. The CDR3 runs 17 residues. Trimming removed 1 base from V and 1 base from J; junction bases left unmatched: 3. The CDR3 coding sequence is TGCGCCAGCAGCCAAGGACAGGGGAGGTCCTATAATTCACCCCTCCACTTT. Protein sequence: CASSQGQGRSYNSPLHF.

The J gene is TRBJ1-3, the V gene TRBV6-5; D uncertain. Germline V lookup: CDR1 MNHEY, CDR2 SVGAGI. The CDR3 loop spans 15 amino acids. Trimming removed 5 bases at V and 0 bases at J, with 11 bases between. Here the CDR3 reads CASSAGLISGNTIYF. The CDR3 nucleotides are TGTGCCAGCAGTGCCGGGTTAATCTCTGGAAACACCATATATTTT.

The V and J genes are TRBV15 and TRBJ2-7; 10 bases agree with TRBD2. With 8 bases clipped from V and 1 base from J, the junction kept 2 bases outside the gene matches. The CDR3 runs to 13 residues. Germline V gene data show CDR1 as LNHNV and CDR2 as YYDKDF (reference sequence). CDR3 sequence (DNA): TGTGCCACCCGGACTAGCGGATCCTACGAGCAGTACTTC. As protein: CATRTSGSYEQYF.

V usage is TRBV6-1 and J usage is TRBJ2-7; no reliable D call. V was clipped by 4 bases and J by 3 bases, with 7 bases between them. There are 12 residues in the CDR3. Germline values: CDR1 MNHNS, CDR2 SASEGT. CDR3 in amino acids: CASSGVSYEQYF. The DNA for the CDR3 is TGTGCCAGCAGTGGCGTAAGCTACGAGCAGTACTTC.

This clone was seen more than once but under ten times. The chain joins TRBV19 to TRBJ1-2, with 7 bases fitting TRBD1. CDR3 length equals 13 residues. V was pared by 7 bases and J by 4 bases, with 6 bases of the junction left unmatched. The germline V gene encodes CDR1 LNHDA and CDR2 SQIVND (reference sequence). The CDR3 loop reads CASKNRGPYGYTF. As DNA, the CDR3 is TGTGCCAGTAAAAACAGGGGCCCCTATGGCTACACCTTC.

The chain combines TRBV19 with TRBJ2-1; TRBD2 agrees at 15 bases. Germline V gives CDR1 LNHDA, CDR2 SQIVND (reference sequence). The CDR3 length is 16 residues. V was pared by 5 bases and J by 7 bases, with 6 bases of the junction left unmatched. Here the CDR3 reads CASSSPGTSGRNEQFF. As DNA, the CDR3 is TGTGCCAGTAGTTCCCCCGGGACTAGCGGGAGGAATGAGCAGTTCTTC. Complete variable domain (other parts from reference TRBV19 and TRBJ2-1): DGGITQSPKYLFRKEGQNVTLSCEQNLNHDAMYWYRQDPGQGLRLIYYSQIVNDFQKGDIAEGYSVSREKKESFPLTVTSAQKNPTAFYLCASSSPGTSGRNEQFFGPGTRLTVL.